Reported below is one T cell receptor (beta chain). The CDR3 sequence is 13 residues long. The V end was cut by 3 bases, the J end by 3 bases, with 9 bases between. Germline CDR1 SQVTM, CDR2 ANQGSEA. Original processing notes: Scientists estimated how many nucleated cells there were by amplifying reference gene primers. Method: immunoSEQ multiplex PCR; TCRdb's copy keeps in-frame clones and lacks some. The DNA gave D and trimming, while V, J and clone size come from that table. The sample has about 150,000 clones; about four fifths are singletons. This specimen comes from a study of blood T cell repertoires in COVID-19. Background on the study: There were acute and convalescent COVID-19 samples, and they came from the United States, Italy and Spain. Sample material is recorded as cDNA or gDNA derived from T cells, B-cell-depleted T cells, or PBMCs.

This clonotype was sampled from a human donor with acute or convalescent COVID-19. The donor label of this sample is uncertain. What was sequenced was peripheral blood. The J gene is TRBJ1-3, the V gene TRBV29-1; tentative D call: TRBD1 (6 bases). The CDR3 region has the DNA TGCAGCGTTGAGGGGGCTGATGGAAACACCATATATTTT. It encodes CSVEGADGNTIYF. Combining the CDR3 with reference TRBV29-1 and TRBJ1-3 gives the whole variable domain SAVISQKPSRDICQRGTSLTIQCQVDSQVTMMFWYRQQPGQSLTLIATANQGSEATYESGFVIDKFPISRPNLTFSTLTVSNMSPEDSSIYLCSVEGADGNTIYFGEGSWLTVV.